This T cell receptor beta chain is from a study of blood T cells in healthy people across ages. Study at large: Template switching picked up about one barcoded beta molecule for each two T cells.

With each sample, at least 5 micrograms of total RNA were extracted. Only a few counts were recorded for this clonotype. Its antigen is unidentified. Findings of the study overall: Unsorted PBMCs ruled out conclusive naive versus antigen-experienced comparison.

Germline CDR1 reads LGHDT; CDR2 reads YNNKEL (reference sequence). V trimming: 4 bases; J trimming: 9 bases; junction bases outside the gene matches: 6. This CDR3 spans 13 amino acids. Through a sample-barcoded 5' primer and a J-beta primer mix, a second PCR was run for roughly 6 to 12 cycles. The yield of each sample was at least 2.5 million CDR3-containing paired-end reads. TCRdb reprocessed the 5' RACE reads via MiXCR and lists one record per CDR3 protein. Among about 760,000 distinct CDR3 sequences listed, approximately 60% were seen once. The specimen was blood. The clonotype was recovered from a man between 35 and 55 years old in good health. The V gene is TRBV3-1, the J gene TRBJ2-1; 7 bases fit TRBD1. The DNA of the CDR3 is TGTGCCAGCAGCCCCTGGACAGGCCCTGAGCAGTTCTTC. Translated: CASSPWTGPEQFF.